Reported below is one TCR beta chain. Its target is not known. The entirety of the isolated RNA underwent reverse transcription, so expressed TCRB transcripts were sequenced. Profiled with immunoSEQ multiplex PCR; TCRdb holds only in-frame clones, not every one. This table holds roughly 350,000 clones, over 8.5% found once. The CDR3 is 16 residues long. Germline V lookup: CDR1 SGHRS, CDR2 YFSETQ. Trimming left V 2 bases short and J 9 bases short, with 24 bases between. These data belong to a study of beta chain features in type 1 diabetes. On the study more broadly: Examination of sorted cells across all samples involved 90 million to 120 million cells. Whole-study results and caveats: Cells carrying high TCR expression could end up over-represented when cDNA is sequenced. The naive, central memory and Treg TCRB repertoires showed an apparent similarity that was greater among patients than among healthy donors. Moderate but significant shortening of TCRB CDR3s was recorded in all four CD4+ subsets from Type 1 diabetes patients.

Sorted populations were all over 95% pure. Sequenced: central memory CD4+ T cells from blood. The TCR comes from a man aged 25 to 45 with type 1 diabetes. The chain recombines TRBV5-1 with TRBJ2-7, with D possibly TRBD1 on 6 matching bases. The CDR3 region is CASSLTLQGIYERQYF. CDR3 DNA sequence: TGCGCCAGCAGCTTAACGTTACAGGGCATTTACGAGCGGCAGTACTTC.